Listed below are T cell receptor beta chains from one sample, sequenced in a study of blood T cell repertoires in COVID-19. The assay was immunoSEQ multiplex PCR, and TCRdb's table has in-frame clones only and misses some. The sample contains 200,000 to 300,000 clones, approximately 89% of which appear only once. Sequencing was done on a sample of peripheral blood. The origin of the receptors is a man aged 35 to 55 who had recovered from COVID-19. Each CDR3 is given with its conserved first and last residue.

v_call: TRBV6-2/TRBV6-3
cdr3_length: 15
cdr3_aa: CASSSSRAVQNIQYF

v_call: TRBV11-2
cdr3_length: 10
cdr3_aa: CASSSYEQYF

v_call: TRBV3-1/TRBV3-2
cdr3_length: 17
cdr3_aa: CASSQAFGTGAGDTQYF

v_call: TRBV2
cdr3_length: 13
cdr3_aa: CVQALAGGYEQYF

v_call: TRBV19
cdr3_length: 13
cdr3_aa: CASKGGVNTEAFF

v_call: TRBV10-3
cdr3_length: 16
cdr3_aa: CAISEVLASIHNEQFF

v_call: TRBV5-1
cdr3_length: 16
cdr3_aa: CASSLDTSGCTDTQYF

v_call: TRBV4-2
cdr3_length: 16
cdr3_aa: CASSHPGTGGGYGYTF

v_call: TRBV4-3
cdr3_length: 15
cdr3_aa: CASSQLASSYNEQFF

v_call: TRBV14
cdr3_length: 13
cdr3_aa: CASSRDLGEKLFF

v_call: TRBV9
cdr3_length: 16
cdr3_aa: CASSVQSGRSGNTIYF

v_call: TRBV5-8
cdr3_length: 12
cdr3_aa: CASSSPGLAGEF

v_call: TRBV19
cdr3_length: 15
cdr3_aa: CASSRRDRDYNEQFF

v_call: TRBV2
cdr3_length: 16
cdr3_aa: CASSAYVGRGGNTIYF

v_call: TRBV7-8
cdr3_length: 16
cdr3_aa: CASSSDRDRTNNEQFF

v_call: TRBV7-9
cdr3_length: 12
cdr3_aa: CASSLAGQPQHF

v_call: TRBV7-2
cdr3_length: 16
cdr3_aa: CASSLGELAGVSEQYF

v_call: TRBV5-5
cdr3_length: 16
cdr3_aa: CASSPQGGWGKNIQYF

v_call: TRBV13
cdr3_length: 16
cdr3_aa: CASSFGTGGMNTEAFF

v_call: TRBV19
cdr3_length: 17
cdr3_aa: CASKYRSRQETYNEQFF

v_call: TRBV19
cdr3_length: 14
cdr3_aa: CASSIGAGTYEQYF

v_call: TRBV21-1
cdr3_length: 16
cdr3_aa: CASSKDLREGTDTQYF

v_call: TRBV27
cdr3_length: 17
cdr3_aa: CASRLRGREMNTGELFF

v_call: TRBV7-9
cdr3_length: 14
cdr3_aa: CASTQVGQDYEQYF

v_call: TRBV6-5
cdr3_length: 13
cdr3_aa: CATRRGNGNEQFF

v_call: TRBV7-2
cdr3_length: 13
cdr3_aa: CASSRGETGELFF

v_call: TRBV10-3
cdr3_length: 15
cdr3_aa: CAISDPGLGSDTQYF

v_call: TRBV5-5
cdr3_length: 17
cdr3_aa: CASSLRREGRFTDTQYF

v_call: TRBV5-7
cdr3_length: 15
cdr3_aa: CASSETQGAGQPQHF

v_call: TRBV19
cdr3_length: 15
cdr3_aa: CASTRITLNTGELFF

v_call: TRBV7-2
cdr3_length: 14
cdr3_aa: CASSFNRAKNIQYF

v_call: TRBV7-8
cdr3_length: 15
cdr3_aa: CASSPEFTSNTEAFF

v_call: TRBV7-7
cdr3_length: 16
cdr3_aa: CASSQSLAGAGNEQFF

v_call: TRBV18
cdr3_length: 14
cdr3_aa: CASSPLEHRGTYTF

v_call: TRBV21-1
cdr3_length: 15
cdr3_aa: CASSPWTGCYNEQFF

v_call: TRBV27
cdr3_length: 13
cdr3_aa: CASSYATRGEQFF

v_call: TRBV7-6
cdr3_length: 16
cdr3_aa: CASAYKRPGGTDTQYF

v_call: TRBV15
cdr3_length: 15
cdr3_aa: CATSRQTSGSYEQYF

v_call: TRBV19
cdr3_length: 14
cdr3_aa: CASSPGHANTEAFF

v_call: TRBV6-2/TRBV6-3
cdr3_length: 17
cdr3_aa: CASSKAGGLVNTGELFF

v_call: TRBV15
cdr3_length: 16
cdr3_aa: CATSRERTGISETQYF

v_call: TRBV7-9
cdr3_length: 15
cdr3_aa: CASSQNSPTNEKLFF